Listed here are 19 T cell receptor beta chains from one sample, sequenced in a study of blood T cell repertoires in COVID-19. The data were produced by immunoSEQ multiplex PCR, yet TCRdb's version contains in-frame clones alone and is incomplete. Seen here are 100,000 or so clones, approximately 92% observed once, and the top ten hold approximately 5.1%. Specimen: peripheral blood. The receptors derive from a man between 65 and 80 years old with acute or convalescent COVID-19.

This clone was seen only a few times. The chain recombines TRBV6-6 with TRBJ2-2; TRBD1 matches 8 bases. The CDR3 runs to 16 residues. J gave up 4 bases and V 0 bases, and 4 bases lay outside the gene matches. The germline V gene encodes CDR1 MNHNY and CDR2 SVGAGI (reference sequence). The CDR3 region is CASSYSGRGLTGELFF. DNA of the CDR3: TGTGCCAGCAGTTACTCGGGCAGGGGGCTCACCGGGGAGCTGTTTTTT.

This chain links TRBV7-3 with TRBJ2-5, with D hard to call. The length of the CDR3 is 13 residues. CDR1 SGHTA and CDR2 FQGTGA come from the germline V gene. Trimming removed 3 bases at V and 2 bases at J, with 7 bases between. CDR3 sequence: CASSLRIQETQYF. The CDR3 nucleotides are TGTGCCAGCAGCTTGCGGATTCAAGAGACCCAGTACTTC. Full variable domain (rest looked up from reference TRBV7-3 and TRBJ2-5): GAGVSQTPSNKVTEKGKYVELRCDPISGHTALYWYRQSLGQGPEFLIYFQGTGAADDSGLPNDRFFAVRPEGSVSTLKIQRTERGDSAVYLCASSLRIQETQYFGPGTRLLVL.

This chain uses TRBV5-1 with TRBJ1-4; maybe TRBD1 (5 bases). Germline CDR1 and CDR2: SGHRS and YFSETQ. The CDR3 totals 14 residues. The V gene lost 4 bases and the J gene lost 8 bases, with 15 bases spanning the gap. The CDR3 region has the DNA TGCGCCAGCAGCGGCGGCCGACAGACAGAAAAACTGTTTTTT. Its protein is CASSGGRQTEKLFF.

The genes are TRBV19 and TRBJ1-5; the D gene is possibly TRBD1 (5 bases). The germline V gene encodes CDR1 LNHDA and CDR2 SQIVND (reference sequence). V shed 7 bases and J shed 5 bases, with 15 bases lying between them. The CDR3 loop spans 14 amino acids. The chain's CDR3 is CASTQDSVYQPQHF. The CDR3 region has the DNA TGTGCCAGTACCCAAGACAGCGTGTATCAGCCCCAGCATTTT.

The chain combines TRBV6-5 with TRBJ2-7; the match to TRBD2 covers 12 bases. J was trimmed by 3 bases and V by 4 bases; bases with no gene match: 1. This CDR3 is built from 14 residues. Germline lookup yields CDR1 MNHEY and CDR2 SVGAGI. CDR3 nucleotide sequence: TGTGCCAGCAGTTCGACTAGCGGGAGCTACGAGCAGTACTTC. It encodes CASSSTSGSYEQYF.

This clone was recorded once. The genes are TRBV5-4 and TRBJ2-5; the D is unclear. CDR3 size: 11 residues. Germline V gives CDR1 SGHNT, CDR2 YYREEE (reference sequence). V dropped 9 bases and J dropped 1 base, with 7 bases sitting between them. This CDR3 is CATSVQETQYF. The CDR3 DNA follows: TGTGCCACCTCGGTCCAAGAGACCCAGTACTTC.

J is TRBJ1-6 and V is TRBV3-1 (or the pseudogene TRBV3-2); 7 nucleotides line up with TRBD1. J was trimmed by 9 bases and V by 4 bases; bases with no gene match: 9. Germline V lookup: CDR1 LGHDT, CDR2 YNNKEL (reference sequence). This CDR3 is 15 amino acids long. This CDR3 reads CASSLLQGQSSPLHF. The CDR3 nucleotides read TGTGCCAGCAGCCTTCTACAGGGGCAGAGTTCACCCCTCCACTTT.

The V and J genes are TRBV5-1 and TRBJ2-3; 8 bases fit TRBD2. Per the germline V gene, CDR1 is SGHRS and CDR2 is YFSETQ. The CDR3 is 17 residues long. J lost 0 bases, V lost 3 bases, and 9 bases had no gene match. The CDR3 spells CASSSLRLAISTDTQYF. Written as DNA, the CDR3 is TGCGCCAGCAGCTCATTAAGACTAGCGATTAGCACAGATACGCAGTATTTT.

The rearrangement links TRBV6-5 to TRBJ1-2, with a possible D match to TRBD1 (5 bases). Looked up from germline, CDR1 is MNHEY and CDR2 is SVGAGI. The CDR3 contains 12 residues. V lost 9 bases and J lost 5, with 13 bases in between. The CDR3 reads CASSGDQYGYTF. The CDR3, as DNA: TGTGCCAGTTCGGGGGATCAATATGGCTACACCTTC.

The chain recombines TRBV7-9 with TRBJ2-7; D not certain. Per the germline V gene, CDR1 is SEHNR and CDR2 is FQNEAQ (reference sequence). V shed 5 bases and J shed 3 bases, with 8 bases lying between them. The CDR3 has 12 residues. The CDR3 is CASSEDNYEQYF. The CDR3 region has the DNA TGTGCCAGCAGCGAAGACAACTACGAGCAGTACTTC. Using reference TRBV7-9 and TRBJ2-7 for the parts outside the CDR3, the full variable domain is DTGVSQNPRHKITKRGQNVTFRCDPISEHNRLYWYRQTLGQGPEFLTYFQNEAQLEKSRLLSDRFSAERPKGSFSTLEIQRTEQGDSAMYLCASSEDNYEQYFGPGTRLTVT.

The V gene is TRBV10-3, the J gene TRBJ2-1; TRBD1 matches at 9 bases. The CDR3 runs to 15 residues. CDR1 is ENHRY, CDR2 SYGVKD, per germline. V was clipped by 6 bases and J by 7 bases; unmatched bases: 10. CDR3 bases: TGTGCCATCAGCCCGGGACAGGGTTCTTTGAATGAGCAGTTCTTC. This encodes CAISPGQGSLNEQFF.

The chain is built from TRBV5-4 and TRBJ2-7; D possibly corresponds to TRBD1 (6 bases). Per germline, CDR1 SGHNT and CDR2 YYREEE (reference sequence). CDR3 length equals 14 residues. Trimming shortened V by 4 bases and J by 2 bases, and 13 bases separated the two germline ends. CDR3 in amino acids: CASSPDTGPYEQYF. The CDR3 DNA reads as TGTGCCAGCAGCCCGGATACAGGGCCCTACGAGCAGTACTTC.

The chain joins TRBV6-5 to TRBJ1-5; tentative D call: TRBD1 (5 bases). This CDR3 has 14 amino acids. Germline V gene sequence: CDR1 MNHEY, CDR2 SVGAGI. V lost 2 bases and J lost 4, with 9 bases in between. This CDR3 reads CASSYGAQNQPQHF. The CDR3 region has the DNA TGTGCCAGCAGTTACGGGGCTCAGAATCAGCCCCAGCATTTT.

The count of this clone is one. The V gene is TRBV5-1, the J gene TRBJ1-3, with D tentatively TRBD1 (6 bases). The CDR3 spans 16 residues. Germline CDR1 SGHRS, CDR2 YFSETQ. V dropped 0 bases and J dropped 0 bases, with 10 bases sitting between them. The CDR3 DNA is TGCGCCAGCAGCTTGGCCGGACAGAGCTCTGGAAACACCATATATTTT. It encodes CASSLAGQSSGNTIYF.

The CDR3 protein is CASSRRGGIGEKLFF. The CDR3 region has the DNA TGTGCCAGCAGTAGGCGCGGGGGGATTGGTGAAAAACTGTTTTTT. The rearrangement joins TRBV6-5 to TRBJ1-4; possible D gene TRBD1, 5 bases. Germline V gene lookup returns CDR1 MNHEY and CDR2 SVGAGI. This CDR3 is 15 amino acids long. Trimming took off 5 bases at V and 7 bases at J, with 17 bases between the two ends.

The CDR3 here is CASSSLGTGGQPQHF. The CDR3 nucleotides read TGTGCCAGCAGCTCCCTCGGGACAGGGGGACAGCCCCAGCATTTT. J is TRBJ1-5 and V is TRBV7-9; 11 bases are shared with TRBD1. The CDR3 length is 15 residues. The germline V gene has CDR1 SEHNR and CDR2 FQNEAQ (reference sequence). Trimming cost V 4 bases and J 7 bases; bases outside gene matches: 6.

The V call is TRBV27, the J call TRBJ2-7, with 8 bases fitting TRBD1. The CDR3 is 15 amino acids. Unmatched junction bases numbered 6, after V lost 5 bases and J lost 0 bases. From germline, CDR1 is MNHEY and CDR2 SMNVEV (reference sequence). Written as DNA, the CDR3 is TGTGCCAGCAGTGGGGACAGGCGTACCTCCTACGAGCAGTACTTC. This codes for CASSGDRRTSYEQYF.

This chain uses TRBV10-1 with TRBJ2-3; a weak D match, TRBD2 (7 bases). Germline assignment: CDR1 WNHNN and CDR2 SYGVQD (reference sequence). With 0 bases removed from V and 1 base from J, the gap between germline ends came to 14 bases. The CDR3 runs to 17 residues. The CDR3: CASSESRGASRTDTQYF. The CDR3 DNA follows: TGCGCCAGCAGTGAGTCACGGGGGGCCTCTCGCACAGATACGCAGTATTTT.

The V gene is TRBV7-2, the J gene TRBJ1-5; D perhaps matches TRBD1 (5 bases). V was pared by 5 bases and J by 6 bases, with 11 bases between. Looked up from germline, CDR1 is SGHTA and CDR2 is FQGNSA. The CDR3 spans 13 residues. The CDR3, as DNA: TGTGCCAGCAGCGGGGGGACGCGTCAGCCCCAGCATTTT. This codes for CASSGGTRQPQHF.